This TCR beta chain emerged from a study of cytomegalovirus exposure and HLA in healthy donors. The PCR used 60 Vbeta and 13 Jbeta primers. Sequencing was performed with immunoSEQ multiplex PCR; in TCRdb, only in-frame clones are kept and a portion is missing. The data contain about 130,000 clones, around four fifths of them singletons. Germline-derived CDR1 and CDR2 are SGHNT and YENEEA. There are 17 residues in the CDR3. J was trimmed by 3 bases and V by 4 bases; bases with no gene match: 12. The material sequenced was PBMCs. The rearrangement uses TRBV11-3 and TRBJ1-1; 9 bases fit TRBD1. The TCR originated in a boy between 2 and 15 years old in good health and CMV-seronegative. The CDR3 protein is CASSSRTGEFGDTEAFF. CDR3 bases: TGTGCCAGCAGCTCACGGACAGGGGAGTTTGGGGACACTGAAGCTTTCTTT.